Reported below is one T cell receptor beta chain. Its antigen is unidentified. These data are taken from a study of beta chain features in type 1 diabetes. The overall study: Cell yields, gender and age were similar in healthy donors and patients.

Points from the study as a whole: Patients' naive, central memory and Treg TCRB repertoires seemed closer to one another than those of healthy donors.

Looked up from germline, CDR1 is LNHDA and CDR2 is SQIVND (reference sequence). This CDR3 has 11 amino acids. V was pared by 11 bases and J by 4 bases, with 11 bases between. The whole isolated RNA underwent reverse transcription, so sequencing captured expressed TCRB transcripts. Profiled with immunoSEQ multiplex PCR; TCRdb holds only in-frame clones, not every one. The sample has approximately 100,000 clones, approximately 39% seen once. This TCR derives from a woman aged 18-29 years in good health. Sequencing was done on a sample of stem cell memory CD4+ T cells from blood. This chain connects TRBV19 to TRBJ1-2, with D maybe TRBD1 (6 bases). DNA of the CDR3: TGTGCCGTCCGGGACATCTATGGCTACACCTTC. Translating gives CAVRDIYGYTF.